Listed below are T cell receptor beta chains from one sample, sequenced in a study of shared clonotypes between healthy human individuals. The repertoire was sequenced with immunoSEQ multiplex PCR; TCRdb's copy has only in-frame clones and lacks some. In the table there are roughly 2.5 million clones, around 94% of which are singletons. Sequencing input: naive CD4+ T cells sorted from blood. The receptors come from a man younger than 35 in good health. Both conserved end residues are part of each CDR3. The D gene is left open where the match is weak.

TRBV7-8	NA	TRBJ1-2	CASSPQAGVSVYGYTF	TGTGCCAGCAGCCCCCAAGCAGGGGTTAGCGTCTATGGCTACACCTTC
TRBV5-6	TRBD1	TRBJ1-6	CASRIRTGAGSPLHF	TGTGCCAGCAGAATTAGGACAGGGGCGGGTTCACCCCTCCACTTT
TRBV5-1	NA	TRBJ2-3	CASREIGTDTQYF	TGCGCCAGCAGGGAGATCGGTACAGATACGCAGTATTTT
TRBV9	NA	TRBJ2-3	CASSVAGGQADTQYF	TGTGCCAGCAGCGTAGCGGGGGGCCAGGCAGATACGCAGTATTTT
TRBV10-2	NA	TRBJ1-2	CASSESTFYGYTF	TGCGCCAGCAGTGAGTCTACTTTCTATGGCTACACCTTC
TRBV5-1	TRBD1	TRBJ2-7	CASSSSDRGIEQYF	TGCGCCAGCAGCTCCTCGGACAGGGGGATCGAGCAGTACTTC
TRBV5-5	NA	TRBJ2-2	CASSQQGLTGELFF	TGTGCCAGCAGTCAGCAGGGTCTCACCGGGGAGCTGTTTTTT
TRBV2	NA	TRBJ1-3	CASSEYGGSGNTIYF	TGTGCCAGCAGTGAATATGGGGGCTCTGGAAACACCATATATTTT
TRBV9	TRBD2	TRBJ2-7	CASSVDGTSVYEQYF	TGTGCCAGCAGCGTGGATGGGACTAGCGTCTACGAGCAGTACTTC
TRBV6-5	NA	TRBJ1-3	CASSYSEGSGNTIYF	TGTGCCAGCAGTTACTCGGAGGGATCTGGAAACACCATATATTTT
TRBV23-1	TRBD1	TRBJ2-2	CASSPGQGAPNTGELFF	TGCGCCAGCAGTCCGGGACAGGGGGCGCCGAACACCGGGGAGCTGTTTTTT
TRBV6-5	NA	TRBJ2-5	CARTGTEQETQYF	TGTGCCAGAACCGGGACCGAACAAGAGACCCAGTACTTC
TRBV29-1	TRBD2	TRBJ2-1	CSVTGLAGHNEQFF	TGCAGCGTTACGGGACTAGCGGGTCACAATGAGCAGTTCTTC
TRBV7-9	TRBD2	TRBJ2-5	CASSQASGQETQYF	TGTGCCAGCAGCCAAGCTAGCGGACAAGAGACCCAGTACTTC
TRBV27	NA	TRBJ1-2	CASKFLGANYGYTF	TGTGCCAGCAAGTTTTTGGGAGCTAACTATGGCTACACCTTC
TRBV5-1	NA	TRBJ1-3	CASSPKIGNTIYF	TGCGCCAGCAGCCCGAAAATAGGAAACACCATATATTTT
TRBV6-1	TRBD1	TRBJ1-1	CASTSTQGGTEAFF	TGTGCCAGCACCAGCACCCAGGGGGGCACTGAAGCTTTCTTT
TRBV7-2	TRBD2	TRBJ2-1	CASSSPSGIGRNEQFF	TGTGCCAGCAGCTCCCCTAGCGGGATTGGAAGGAATGAGCAGTTCTTC
TRBV6-1	TRBD1	TRBJ1-6	CASSRDRVNSPLHF	TGTGCCAGCAGCCGGGACAGGGTTAATTCACCCCTCCACTTT
TRBV4-1	NA	TRBJ2-7	CASSQDGTGTFDEQYF	TGCGCCAGCAGCCAAGATGGTACAGGGACCTTCGACGAGCAGTACTTC